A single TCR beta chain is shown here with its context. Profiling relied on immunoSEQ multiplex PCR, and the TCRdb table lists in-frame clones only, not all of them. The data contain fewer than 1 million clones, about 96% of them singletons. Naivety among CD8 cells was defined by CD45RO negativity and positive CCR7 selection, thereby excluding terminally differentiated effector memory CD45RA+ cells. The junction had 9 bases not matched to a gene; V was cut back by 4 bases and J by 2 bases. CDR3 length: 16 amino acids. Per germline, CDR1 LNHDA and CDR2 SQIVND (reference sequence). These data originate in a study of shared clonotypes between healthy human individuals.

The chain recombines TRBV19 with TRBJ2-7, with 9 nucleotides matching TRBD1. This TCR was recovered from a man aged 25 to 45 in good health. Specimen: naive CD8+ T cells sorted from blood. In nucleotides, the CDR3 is TGTGCCAGTAGTAACGCCGGACAGGGGACCCCCTACGAGCAGTACTTC. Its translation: CASSNAGQGTPYEQYF.